This T cell receptor beta chain was captured by sequencing in a study of regulatory T cells in long-lasting Graves disease. Time point indicated: newly diagnosed GD, antithyroid drugs for less than 3 months. From RNA extracted from PBMCs, the TCR library was made. In this sample, this clonotype turned up a few times. To make TCR beta libraries, researchers used iRepertoire HTBI primers and Arm-PCR of CDR3 regions. Via MiXCR, TCRdb re-called the multiplex PCR reads, giving one row per CDR3 protein. The table records some 220,000 distinct CDR3 sequences, about 19% of them present only once. V was clipped by 5 bases and J by 1 base, with 14 bases between them. Germline lookup yields CDR1 MDHEN and CDR2 SYDVKM. The CDR3 has 15 amino acids. A further study also used this sample, focusing on T cells in Graves' hyperthyroidism and ophthalmopathy.

The clonotype was recovered from a woman in her twenties or thirties with Graves disease. The chain employs TRBV28 and TRBJ1-2; D remains ambiguous. The sample consisted of peripheral blood mononuclear cells (PBMCs), taken at new diagnosis, from a patient treated with antithyroid drugs. Here the CDR3 DNA reads TGTGCCAGCAGTGGGAACGAGGGAGGTAACTATGGCTACACCTTC. Translated: CASSGNEGGNYGYTF.